The 25 T cell receptor beta chains given below trace back to one sample, sequenced in a study of OX40 agonist ivuxolimab in advanced cancers. Here immunoSEQ multiplex PCR was the method, and the copy in TCRdb shows in-frame clones only, minus some. The table records tens of thousands of clones, about nine tenths of them present only once. The sequenced sample was CD4+ or CD8+ T cells sorted from blood, obtained in a trial of the OX40 agonist ivuxolimab. These receptors were taken from an adult with an advanced solid tumor such as melanoma, head and neck, liver or kidney cancer.

This clone was found once. The rearrangement uses TRBV30 and TRBJ1-2; 10 nucleotides line up with TRBD1. After removal of 2 bases from V and 7 bases from J, the junction contained 4 bases not matched to a gene. Germline CDR1 and CDR2: GTSNPN and SVGIG (reference sequence). The CDR3 contains 13 residues. The CDR3 sequence: CAWSPGQGGGYTF. DNA for the CDR3: TGTGCCTGGAGTCCCGGACAGGGGGGTGGCTACACCTTC.

The chain recombines TRBV7-9 with TRBJ2-7, with 14 bases lining up with TRBD2. Germline lookup yields CDR1 SEHNR and CDR2 FQNEAQ (reference sequence). The length of the CDR3 is 19 residues. Trimming at V came to 2 bases and at J to 0 bases, leaving 9 bases not matched to a gene. CDR3 in DNA: TGTGCCAGCAGCTTAACATGGACTAGCGGGAGGACGAGCTCCTACGAGCAGTACTTC. The encoded protein is CASSLTWTSGRTSSYEQYF. Full variable domain (missing parts from reference TRBV7-9 and TRBJ2-7): DTGVSQNPRHKITKRGQNVTFRCDPISEHNRLYWYRQTLGQGPEFLTYFQNEAQLEKSRLLSDRFSAERPKGSFSTLEIQRTEQGDSAMYLCASSLTWTSGRTSSYEQYFGPGTRLTVT.

V and J are TRBV11-1 and TRBJ2-1; the D is unclear. The V gene's germline CDR1 is SGHAT and CDR2 FQDESV (reference sequence). CDR3 length equals 15 residues. V was cut by 11 bases and J by 7 bases, with 24 bases left in between. The CDR3 DNA reads as TGTGCCTCTTCTCCCCTTAACTTGGTACTAAATGAGCAGTTCTTC. It is translated as CASSPLNLVLNEQFF.

CDR3 sequence (DNA): TGTGCCAGTAGTATTTTGAGCGGACAGGGGGCGAGGATGAACACTGAAGCTTTCTTT. This gives the protein CASSILSGQGARMNTEAFF. The chain couples TRBV19 to TRBJ1-1, with 11 positions matching TRBD1. V dropped 3 bases and J dropped 0; count of bases not matched to a gene: 12. This CDR3 is 19 amino acids long. Germline V lookup: CDR1 LNHDA, CDR2 SQIVND (reference sequence).

The V gene is TRBV7-8, the J gene TRBJ2-2; no clear D gene. The CDR3 contains 15 residues. Germline V CDR1 and CDR2: SGHVS, FQNEAQ. Trimming removed 0 bases at V and 5 bases at J, with 10 bases between. As DNA, the CDR3 is TGTGCCAGCAGCTTAGCGTCACTGCCTACCGGGGAGCTGTTTTTT. Its protein is CASSLASLPTGELFF.

To note about this clone: The same CDR3 also results from other DNA sequences found in this sample. The rearrangement uses TRBV7-3 and TRBJ2-1; no firm D call. Per the germline V gene, CDR1 is SGHTA and CDR2 is FQGTGA. The CDR3 loop spans 14 amino acids. Trimming left V 0 bases short and J 0 bases short, with 3 bases between. CDR3 nucleotides: TGTGCCAGCAGCTTAACAGGCTCCTACAATGAGCAGTTCTTC. Its protein product is CASSLTGSYNEQFF. Variable domain in full (rest from reference TRBV7-3 and TRBJ2-1): GAGVSQTPSNKVTEKGKYVELRCDPISGHTALYWYRQSLGQGPEFLIYFQGTGAADDSGLPNDRFFAVRPEGSVSTLKIQRTERGDSAVYLCASSLTGSYNEQFFGPGTRLTVL.

The chain uses TRBV2 and TRBJ1-2; 8 positions agree with TRBD1. J lost 1 base, V lost 5 bases, and 9 bases had no gene match. Germline V lookup: CDR1 SNHLY, CDR2 FYNNEI. The CDR3 is 16 residues long. The CDR3 coding sequence is TGTGCCAGCAGTAGAGGACAGGGTGGGCATAACTATGGCTACACCTTC. The encoded protein is CASSRGQGGHNYGYTF.

The rearrangement joins TRBV7-2 to TRBJ2-1; 12 nucleotides align to TRBD2. The junction had 6 bases not matched to a gene; V was cut back by 5 bases and J by 4 bases. The CDR3 consists of 16 residues. Germline V gene lookup returns CDR1 SGHTA and CDR2 FQGNSA. Written as DNA, the CDR3 is TGTGCCAGCAGCCACGGACTAGCGGGAAGGTACAATGAGCAGTTCTTC. This gives the protein CASSHGLAGRYNEQFF.

The V call is TRBV6-5, the J call TRBJ2-5, with D possibly being TRBD1 (6 bases). V dropped 5 bases and J dropped 7 bases, with 14 bases sitting between them. This CDR3 is 13 amino acids long. The germline V gene has CDR1 MNHEY and CDR2 SVGAGI. CDR3 in amino acids: CASSPGGPRTQYF. DNA for the CDR3: TGTGCCAGCAGTCCTGGGGGCCCGAGGACCCAGTACTTC.

The V call is TRBV5-5, the J call TRBJ1-5; 10 nucleotides match TRBD1. With V trimmed by 2 bases and J by 4 bases, 6 bases remained unmatched. The CDR3 consists of 16 residues. Per germline, CDR1 SGHKS and CDR2 YYEKEE (reference sequence). CDR3 bases: TGTGCCAGCAGCTTCGGCGGGACAGGGGATAATCAGCCCCAGCATTTT. Translation: CASSFGGTGDNQPQHF.

The chain recombines TRBV23-1 with TRBJ2-5, with no clear D. TRBV23-1 belongs to the ORF category, with a function that is uncertain. V was clipped by 3 bases and J by 3 bases, with 11 bases between them. The CDR3 extends over 14 amino acids. The CDR3 DNA reads as TGCGCCAGCAGTCATCCCCTTTTTGAAGAGACCCAGTACTTC. Translated, it gives CASSHPLFEETQYF.

The V gene is TRBV28, the J gene TRBJ2-5; D remains unclear. Germline V CDR1 and CDR2: MDHEN, SYDVKM. V was cut by 4 bases and J by 1 base, with 13 bases left in between. The CDR3 covers 15 residues. The CDR3 loop is CASSSAGRLQETQYF. For the CDR3, the DNA is TGTGCCAGCAGTTCCGCCGGACGGCTCCAAGAGACCCAGTACTTC. Full variable domain (rest looked up from reference TRBV28 and TRBJ2-5): DVKVTQSSRYLVKRTGEKVFLECVQDMDHENMFWYRQDPGLGLRLIYFSYDVKMKEKGDIPEGYSVSREKKERFSLILESASTNQTSMYLCASSSAGRLQETQYFGPGTRLLVL.

The chain couples TRBV5-1 to TRBJ2-1, with 14 bases lining up with TRBD2. With 0 bases clipped from V and 8 bases from J, the junction kept 13 bases outside the gene matches. Germline values: CDR1 SGHRS, CDR2 YFSETQ. The CDR3 extends over 19 amino acids. CDR3 in DNA: TGCGCCAGCAGCTTGGCTACATTGGGACTAGCGGGAGTATCTGATGAGCAGTTCTTC. Its translation is CASSLATLGLAGVSDEQFF.

This clone was counted only a few times. The chain recombines TRBV5-1 with TRBJ1-3; tentative D call: TRBD1 (5 bases). Germline V CDR1 and CDR2: SGHRS, YFSETQ. Trimming took 0 bases from V and 4 from J, leaving 8 bases between them. The CDR3 covers 14 residues. The CDR3 nucleotides are TGCGCCAGCAGCTTGGCCCGGGGGGGAAACACCATATATTTT. Translation: CASSLARGGNTIYF.

CDR3 bases: TGTGCCAGCGTGTACGGGGGGAACACCGGGGAGCTGTTTTTT. This encodes CASVYGGNTGELFF. The chain joins TRBV6-1 to TRBJ2-2, with a weak D call TRBD2 (6 bases). This CDR3 has 14 amino acids. Looked up from germline, CDR1 is MNHNS and CDR2 is SASEGT. V lost 8 bases and J 1 base, leaving 11 bases between the germline ends.

The V gene is TRBV7-2, the J gene TRBJ1-2; 9 nucleotides align to TRBD1. With V trimmed by 1 base and J by 13 bases, 16 bases remained unmatched. The germline V gene encodes CDR1 SGHTA and CDR2 FQGNSA. CDR3 length equals 16 residues. The CDR3 reads CASSLEPSFPGQGLTF. Here the CDR3 DNA reads TGTGCCAGCAGCTTAGAGCCTTCATTTCCGGGACAGGGACTCACCTTC.

This clone was seen repeatedly, ten times or more. The genes are TRBV5-1 and TRBJ2-2; D is ambiguous. V was shortened by 1 base and J by 4 bases, with 11 bases between the two germline ends. This CDR3 has 15 amino acids. The germline V gene encodes CDR1 SGHRS and CDR2 YFSETQ. The CDR3 bases are TGCGCCAGCAGCTTGAGAGGTTACGGCACCGGGGAGCTGTTTTTT. Encoded protein: CASSLRGYGTGELFF.

This clone was seen a single time. V and J are TRBV7-6 and TRBJ1-5; the match to TRBD1 covers 10 bases. The CDR3 contains 16 residues. V trimming: 5 bases; J trimming: 0 bases; junction bases outside the gene matches: 4. CDR1 and CDR2 from the germline V gene are SGHVS and FNYEAQ. As DNA, the CDR3 is TGTGCCAGCAGCAAGACAGGGGGCCCTAGCAATCAGCCCCAGCATTTT. Protein sequence: CASSKTGGPSNQPQHF.

The J gene is TRBJ1-1, the V gene TRBV10-2; 8 bases agree with TRBD1. CDR1 is WSHSY, CDR2 SAAADI, per germline. This CDR3 contains 15 residues. V lost 3 bases to trimming and J lost 5 bases; unmatched junction nucleotides: 8. CDR3 amino acids: CASSDHRGLGTEAFF. The DNA for the CDR3 is TGCGCCAGCAGTGATCACAGGGGGTTGGGGACTGAAGCTTTCTTT.

J is TRBJ2-7 and V is TRBV18; possibly TRBD1 for D (6 bases). Per germline, CDR1 KGHSH and CDR2 LQKENI. Between the trimmed V and J ends, which lost 7 bases and 6 bases, there was a span of 13 bases. This CDR3 has 12 amino acids. The CDR3 here is CASWAGAGEQYF. The CDR3 DNA is TGTGCCAGCTGGGCAGGGGCGGGCGAGCAGTACTTC. The variable domain in full, with the rest retrieved from reference TRBV18 and TRBJ2-7, is NAGVMQNPRHLVRRRGQEARLRCSPMKGHSHVYWYRQLPEEGLKFMVYLQKENIIDESGMPKERFSAEFPKEGPSILRIQQVVRGDSAAYFCASWAGAGEQYFGPGTRLTVT.

This clone was counted between two and nine times. The V and J genes are TRBV6-1 and TRBJ2-3; 15 nucleotides match TRBD2. V trimming: 8 bases; J trimming: 4 bases; junction bases outside the gene matches: 4. Germline V gene data show CDR1 as MNHNS and CDR2 as SASEGT. The CDR3 totals 15 residues. The CDR3, as DNA: TGTGCCAGCTCTGGACTAGCGGGAGGGCCAGATACGCAGTATTTT. This sequence encodes CASSGLAGGPDTQYF.

The chain carries TRBV10-1 and TRBJ2-2, with 9 bases identical to TRBD2. With 0 bases clipped from V and 3 bases from J, the junction kept 5 bases outside the gene matches. The CDR3 extends over 17 amino acids. Germline V gene lookup returns CDR1 WNHNN and CDR2 SYGVQD (reference sequence). The chain's CDR3 is CASSESMLAGHTGELFF. The CDR3 region has the DNA TGCGCCAGCAGTGAGTCGATGCTAGCGGGACACACCGGGGAGCTGTTTTTT.

The rearrangement uses TRBV6-1 and TRBJ2-4; weak D call: TRBD1 (6 bases). The CDR3 totals 16 residues. In germline, CDR1 is MNHNS, CDR2 SASEGT. V gave up 2 bases and J gave up 1 base, with 12 bases separating them. CDR3: CASSEPYREAKNIQYF. The CDR3 region has the DNA TGTGCCAGCAGTGAACCTTACAGGGAGGCCAAAAACATTCAGTACTTC.

This rearrangement joins TRBV19 to TRBJ2-6; 8 bases map to TRBD1. The CDR3 has 16 residues. J gave up 2 bases and V 5 bases, and 5 bases lay outside the gene matches. Germline CDR1 and CDR2: LNHDA and SQIVND (reference sequence). CDR3 nucleotide sequence: TGTGCCAGTAGTGCCAGGGACAGGACTGGGGCCAACGTCCTGACTTTC. As protein: CASSARDRTGANVLTF.

This clone has a single count. V and J are TRBV6-1 and TRBJ2-5, with TRBD2 as a possible D gene (6 bases). This CDR3 has 14 residues. The germline gives CDR1 MNHNS, CDR2 SASEGT. The V gene lost 5 bases and the J gene lost 5 bases, with 15 bases spanning the gap. The CDR3 DNA follows: TGTGCCAGCAGTCCTTTCGGGGGTGGGGAGACCCAGTACTTC. Translated, it gives CASSPFGGGETQYF.